The clone carrying this TCR beta chain occurred many times. The germline CDR1 and CDR2 sequences are DFQATT and SNEGSKA (reference sequence). CDR3 length: 13 residues. Trimming stripped 0 bases from V and 3 bases from J, with 7 bases between. With a J-beta primer mix and a sample-barcoded 5' primer, a second PCR ran about 7 to 12 cycles. A single record per CDR3 protein comes from TCRdb applying MiXCR to the 5' RACE reads. The data show hundreds of thousands of distinct CDR3 sequences, around 52% seen once. This entry comes from a study of blood T cells in healthy people across ages. The V gene is TRBV20-1, the J gene TRBJ2-3; D not resolved. This TCR derives from an elderly woman in good health. Sequences were obtained from blood. As DNA, the CDR3 is TGCAGTGCTAGAGAGGTACAAACAGATACGCAGTATTTT. Its protein is CSAREVQTDTQYF.